Below, 29 T cell receptor beta chains from the same sample are listed, as sequenced in a study of shared clonotypes between healthy human individuals (dated by TCRdb to 2019 to 2021). The library was produced with the immunoSEQ multiplex PCR assay. The table was pulled from immuneACCESS by TCRdb, which kept in-frame rearrangements only. Such tables lose some clones; where checked, under half of the loss comes from unresolved V genes, and the rest has no known cause. The sample includes around 700,000 clones, with 74% observed a single time. Approximately 1.7% of the sample rests with the top ten. The specimen was memory CD4+ T cells sorted from blood. The sample's cell subset or site label, in plain terms: CD45RA-negative fraction. These receptors were taken from a young woman in good health.

The chain uses TRBV5-1 and TRBJ2-5; a weak D match, TRBD1 (5 bases). Germline CDR1 SGHRS, CDR2 YFSETQ. The length of the CDR3 is 14 residues. V lost 4 bases, J lost 1 base, and 11 bases lay in between. CDR3 coding DNA: TGCGCCAGCAGCCAGGGCAGGCTCCAAGAGACCCAGTACTTC. The encoded protein is CASSQGRLQETQYF.

The chain carries TRBV19 and TRBJ2-4; 10 bases map to TRBD2. The V gene end was trimmed by 6 bases and the J gene end by 6 bases; junction bases not matched to a gene: 11. The germline gives CDR1 LNHDA, CDR2 SQIVND (reference sequence). The CDR3 sequence is 16 residues long. The CDR3 DNA is TGTGCCAGTAGACCCCGATGGGGGACTAGCGTAAACATTCAGTACTTC. Its protein is CASRPRWGTSVNIQYF. The whole variable domain, remainder taken from reference TRBV19 and TRBJ2-4, is DGGITQSPKYLFRKEGQNVTLSCEQNLNHDAMYWYRQDPGQGLRLIYYSQIVNDFQKGDIAEGYSVSREKKESFPLTVTSAQKNPTAFYLCASRPRWGTSVNIQYFGAGTRLSVL.

The chain couples TRBV7-9 to TRBJ2-7, with D tentatively TRBD1 (6 bases). Trimming cost V 1 base and J 4 bases, with 14 bases left between them. This CDR3 is 15 amino acids long. Germline V lookup: CDR1 SEHNR, CDR2 FQNEAQ (reference sequence). The CDR3 DNA follows: TGTGCCAGCAGCTTAGGGACAGTCACCATTTACGAGCAGTACTTC. Translating it yields CASSLGTVTIYEQYF.

This chain connects TRBV5-1 to TRBJ2-5; D gene uncertain. The length of the CDR3 is 15 residues. The germline V gene has CDR1 SGHRS and CDR2 YFSETQ. V was trimmed by 1 base and J by 4 bases, leaving 14 bases between them. This chain's CDR3 is CASSLYWVSGETQYF. The DNA for the CDR3 is TGCGCCAGCAGCTTGTACTGGGTATCAGGAGAGACCCAGTACTTC.

V and J are TRBV7-8 and TRBJ2-7, with D unclear. The ends were cut back, 3 bases at V and 4 bases at J, with 7 bases in the middle. Germline CDR1 is SGHVS and CDR2 is FQNEAQ. The CDR3 extends over 12 amino acids. The CDR3 spells CASSFIGYEQYF. Written as DNA, the CDR3 is TGTGCCAGCAGCTTTATCGGGTACGAGCAGTACTTC.

The chain joins TRBV6-6 to TRBJ2-3, with no clear D. Germline values: CDR1 MNHNY, CDR2 SVGAGI (reference sequence). The V and J ends lost 4 bases and 5 bases respectively, with 7 bases between them. The CDR3 contains 12 residues. CDR3 DNA sequence: TGTGCCAGCAGTTCCCCCAGAGATACGCAGTATTTT. This codes for CASSSPRDTQYF.

The chain recombines TRBV5-1 with TRBJ2-7, with D uncertain. CDR1 and CDR2 (germline): SGHRS, YFSETQ. The length of the CDR3 is 13 residues. V was pared by 4 bases and J by 2 bases, with 10 bases between. The CDR3, as DNA: TGCGCCAGCAGCCCCGGCGATACCTACGAGCAGTACTTC. Translating gives CASSPGDTYEQYF.

V and J are TRBV5-6 and TRBJ2-5; D is possibly TRBD2 (5 bases). CDR1 is SGHDT, CDR2 YYEEEE, per germline. This CDR3 region has 13 residues. With 2 bases removed from V and 5 bases from J, the gap between germline ends came to 10 bases. CDR3 DNA: TGTGCCAGCAGCTTAGGGCGGAGGGAGACCCAGTACTTC. Translation gives CASSLGRRETQYF.

V usage is TRBV5-1 and J usage is TRBJ2-5; the D is unclear. Deletions cut 0 bases from V and 5 bases from J, with 11 bases between. CDR1 SGHRS and CDR2 YFSETQ come from the germline V gene. The CDR3 is made up of 14 amino acids. The CDR3 nucleotides are TGCGCCAGCAGCTTGGGAGCAGTTCGGGAGACCCAGTACTTC. It translates to CASSLGAVRETQYF.

The genes are TRBV28 and TRBJ1-4; unclear D gene. The CDR3 totals 16 residues. Trimming took 7 bases from V and 0 from J, leaving 15 bases between them. Per germline, CDR1 MDHEN and CDR2 SYDVKM. CDR3 sequence (DNA): TGTGCCAGCAAGTCCTGGACTGTTGCAACTAATGAAAAACTGTTTTTT. Translation gives CASKSWTVATNEKLFF.

The chain has TRBV5-1 and TRBJ1-5; D perhaps matches TRBD1 (5 bases). Germline lookup yields CDR1 SGHRS and CDR2 YFSETQ. The CDR3 has 13 amino acids. V lost 4 bases and J lost 2, with 7 bases in between. In DNA, the CDR3 is TGCGCCAGCAGCATGGGGGGCAATCAGCCCCAGCATTTT. This encodes CASSMGGNQPQHF.

J is TRBJ2-5 and V is TRBV5-5; TRBD2 agrees at 8 bases. This CDR3 is 15 amino acids long. Germline V CDR1 and CDR2: SGHKS, YYEKEE (reference sequence). V was pared by 0 bases and J by 5 bases, with 6 bases of the junction left unmatched. The chain's CDR3 is CASSLAYSGMETQYF. As DNA, the CDR3 is TGTGCCAGCAGCTTGGCCTATAGCGGGATGGAGACCCAGTACTTC.

The chain employs TRBV19 and TRBJ2-3; TRBD1 might be the D (6 bases). With 5 bases removed from V and 0 bases from J, the gap between germline ends came to 15 bases. Looked up from germline, CDR1 is LNHDA and CDR2 is SQIVND (reference sequence). This CDR3 region has 16 residues. The CDR3, as DNA: TGTGCCAGTAGTCCCGGGACACGCACTAGCACAGATACGCAGTATTTT. This codes for CASSPGTRTSTDTQYF. Drawing the rest from reference TRBV19 and TRBJ2-3, the complete variable domain is DGGITQSPKYLFRKEGQNVTLSCEQNLNHDAMYWYRQDPGQGLRLIYYSQIVNDFQKGDIAEGYSVSREKKESFPLTVTSAQKNPTAFYLCASSPGTRTSTDTQYFGPGTRLTVL.

The chain combines TRBV29-1 with TRBJ2-1, with TRBD2 as a possible D gene (6 bases). This CDR3 has 13 residues. Germline V gene lookup returns CDR1 SQVTM and CDR2 ANQGSEA. V was cut by 4 bases and J by 1 base, with 8 bases left in between. The CDR3 sequence is CSVGGVSYNEQFF. As DNA, the CDR3 is TGCAGCGTTGGGGGGGTATCCTACAATGAGCAGTTCTTC.

This clone was counted a single time. This sequence joins TRBV5-4 and TRBJ2-7, with D possibly matching TRBD2 (6 bases). The CDR3 runs to 16 residues. Trimming took 0 bases from V and 3 from J, leaving 16 bases between them. The germline V gene encodes CDR1 SGHNT and CDR2 YYREEE (reference sequence). The CDR3 coding sequence is TGTGCCAGCAGCTTGGGGGGGGAGTTGGCCCTCTACGAGCAGTACTTC. Encoded protein: CASSLGGELALYEQYF.

CDR3: CASQEWNTEAFF. The CDR3, as DNA: TGTGCCAGCCAGGAATGGAACACTGAAGCTTTCTTT. V is TRBV28 and J is TRBJ1-1; D remains ambiguous. V was trimmed by 8 bases and J by 1 base, leaving 8 bases between them. CDR3 length equals 12 residues. CDR1 is MDHEN, CDR2 SYDVKM, per germline. Looking up the rest from reference TRBV28 and TRBJ1-1 gives the full variable domain: DVKVTQSSRYLVKRTGEKVFLECVQDMDHENMFWYRQDPGLGLRLIYFSYDVKMKEKGDIPEGYSVSREKKERFSLILESASTNQTSMYLCASQEWNTEAFFGQGTRLTVV.

The chain is built from TRBV7-6 and TRBJ2-1; 7 bases map to TRBD2. V dropped 0 bases and J dropped 6; count of bases not matched to a gene: 8. There are 16 residues in the CDR3. CDR1 is SGHVS, CDR2 FNYEAQ, per germline. The CDR3 is CASSLASGGHSNEQFF. The DNA for the CDR3 is TGTGCCAGCAGCTTAGCGTCGGGGGGTCACAGCAATGAGCAGTTCTTC.

This clone was seen a few times. The J gene is TRBJ1-2, the V gene TRBV28, with D possibly being TRBD1 (5 bases). Germline CDR1 MDHEN, CDR2 SYDVKM. V lost 6 bases and J 8 bases, leaving 16 bases between the germline ends. This CDR3 contains 13 residues. The CDR3: CASRKGAVIGYTF. The CDR3 DNA reads as TGTGCCAGCAGAAAAGGGGCTGTAATCGGCTACACCTTC.

In DNA form, the CDR3 reads TGTGCCTGGAGTGTACAACTTCCAGGGCAGCCCCAGCATTTT. Translating gives CAWSVQLPGQPQHF. This rearrangement joins TRBV30 to TRBJ1-5; D is possibly TRBD1 (5 bases). Trimming cost V 0 bases and J 7 bases, with 13 bases left between them. The germline gives CDR1 GTSNPN, CDR2 SVGIG (reference sequence). This CDR3 comprises 14 residues.

The J gene is TRBJ2-5, the V gene TRBV28, with 12 nucleotides matching TRBD2. The CDR3 contains 16 residues. V shed 4 bases and J 5 bases; nucleotides not matched to a gene: 8. The germline gives CDR1 MDHEN, CDR2 SYDVKM. Here the CDR3 DNA reads TGTGCCAGCAGTTCCCCTAGCGGGAGGGCCGGGGAGACCCAGTACTTC. Amino acid sequence: CASSSPSGRAGETQYF.

The chain employs TRBV29-1 and TRBJ1-1; the D gene is possibly TRBD1 (5 bases). The V and J ends lost 4 bases and 0 bases respectively, with 15 bases between them. Germline values: CDR1 SQVTM, CDR2 ANQGSEA. This CDR3 region has 15 residues. CDR3 protein: CSVVGNQGVNTEAFF. The CDR3 nucleotides are TGCAGCGTTGTCGGGAACCAGGGAGTGAACACTGAAGCTTTCTTT.

The chain has TRBV5-1 and TRBJ2-7; maybe TRBD1 (5 bases). The CDR3 contains 15 residues. Trimming shortened V by 4 bases and J by 4 bases, and 18 bases separated the two germline ends. The germline gives CDR1 SGHRS, CDR2 YFSETQ. The CDR3 region is CASSTYMTAKYEQYF. CDR3 DNA: TGCGCCAGCAGCACCTACATGACAGCGAAGTACGAGCAGTACTTC.

The chain recombines TRBV19 with TRBJ1-1; D ambiguous. In germline, CDR1 is LNHDA, CDR2 SQIVND (reference sequence). Between the trimmed V and J ends, which lost 3 bases and 0 bases, there was a span of 2 bases. The CDR3 length is 12 residues. The CDR3 DNA sequence: TGTGCCAGTAGTATCCTGAACACTGAAGCTTTCTTT. Protein sequence: CASSILNTEAFF.

The chain carries TRBV5-1 and TRBJ2-1; the D call may be TRBD1 or TRBD2 (5 bases each). The V end was cut by 0 bases, the J end by 5 bases, with 9 bases between. The CDR3 extends over 14 amino acids. CDR1 and CDR2 (germline): SGHRS, YFSETQ. The CDR3 region has the DNA TGCGCCAGCAGCTTGGGGGACGGACACAATGAGCAGTTCTTC. Protein sequence: CASSLGDGHNEQFF. The full variable domain, its missing parts supplied by reference TRBV5-1 and TRBJ2-1, is KAGVTQTPRYLIKTRGQQVTLSCSPISGHRSVSWYQQTPGQGLQFLFEYFSETQRNKGNFPGRFSGRQFSNSRSEMNVSTLELGDSALYLCASSLGDGHNEQFFGPGTRLTVL.

This clone was counted a single time. V usage is TRBV6-1 and J usage is TRBJ1-1; possibly TRBD1 for D (6 bases). The CDR3 totals 14 residues. Trimming took off 3 bases at V and 1 base at J, with 9 bases between the two ends. Germline lookup yields CDR1 MNHNS and CDR2 SASEGT. This CDR3 is CASSDDRRNTEAFF. In DNA form, the CDR3 reads TGTGCCAGCAGTGACGACAGGAGGAACACTGAAGCTTTCTTT.

The chain combines TRBV10-1 with TRBJ2-1, with 9 bases that match TRBD2. J lost 5 bases, V lost 2 bases, and 4 bases had no gene match. CDR3 length: 15 residues. Germline loops: CDR1 WNHNN, CDR2 SYGVQD (reference sequence). CDR3 protein: CASSEATSGNNEQFF. Written as DNA, the CDR3 is TGCGCCAGCAGTGAGGCGACTAGCGGTAACAATGAGCAGTTCTTC.

With respect to this clone: The same CDR3 is also encoded by other DNA sequences in this sample. The chain has TRBV5-1 and TRBJ2-7, with 11 bases lining up with TRBD1. V lost 5 bases, J lost 1 base, and 8 bases stayed unmatched. The germline V gene encodes CDR1 SGHRS and CDR2 YFSETQ. This CDR3 has 16 amino acids. The CDR3 DNA follows: TGCGCCAGCAGGGAAGGGACAGGGGGTCCATCCTACGAGCAGTACTTC. Protein product: CASREGTGGPSYEQYF.

As for this clone: At the DNA level, this CDR3 is encoded by other sequences in the same sample as well. This chain joins TRBV19 and TRBJ1-3, with a weak D call TRBD1 (6 bases). V lost 7 bases and J lost 2, with 9 bases in between. CDR1 and CDR2 from the germline V gene are LNHDA and SQIVND (reference sequence). The CDR3 has 13 amino acids. The CDR3 DNA follows: TGTGCCAGTACGGGGGGGCCTGGAAACACCATATATTTT. Translation gives CASTGGPGNTIYF.

This clone was observed a few times. This chain links TRBV18 with TRBJ2-7; D is uncertain. Germline CDR1 reads KGHSH; CDR2 reads LQKENI. Trimming stripped 4 bases from V and 7 bases from J, with 14 bases between. CDR3 length: 13 residues. The CDR3 bases are TGTGCCAGCTCACTGGTCCATCTCGGGGAGCAGTACTTC. As protein: CASSLVHLGEQYF.